This is a list of T cell receptor beta chains from one sample in a study of early stage breast cancer tumors. Generated by immunoSEQ multiplex PCR, the TCRdb table keeps only in-frame clones and is missing some. The profile covers 51,000 or so clones, with roughly 84% appearing a single time and about 1.4% taken by the ten largest. Sequenced sample: blood. Receptor source: a person in their fifties with breast cancer. The CDR3 runs from the conserved cysteine through the conserved F or W. The D gene is left open where the match is weak. Not every row has a clone size; where given, it reads once, few, many or a size class.

NA	NA	TRBV9	TRBJ2-5	TGTGCCAGCAGCGCGGGACCCCAAGAGACCCAGTACTTC	CASSAGPQETQYF
NA	NA	TRBV11-2	TRBJ1-3	TGTGCCAGCAGCTTAGTATGGGATAGCTCTGGAAACACCATATATTTT	CASSLVWDSSGNTIYF
NA	NA	TRBV30	TRBJ1-2	TGTGCCTGGAGTCGGGGAGGAGGGGAGTTTGGCTACACCTTC	CAWSRGGGEFGYTF
TRBD2	once	TRBV5-1	TRBJ2-1	TGCGCCAGCAGCTTGTTAGCGGGAGGGTTCTACAATGAGCAGTTCTTC	CASSLLAGGFYNEQFF
NA	NA	TRBV9	TRBJ2-3	TGTGCCAGCAGCGTACCCGACCAGACGCAGTATTTT	CASSVPDQTQYF
NA	NA	TRBV6-1	TRBJ1-5	TGTGCCAGCAGTGCAGGGTCTTTTGGCAATCAGCCCCAGCATTTT	CASSAGSFGNQPQHF
TRBD2	NA	TRBV5-4	TRBJ2-3	TGTGCCAGCAGCGGGACTAGTACCACAGATACGCAGTATTTT	CASSGTSTTDTQYF
TRBD2	NA	TRBV9	TRBJ2-7	TGTGCCAGCAGCGTCGGCACGGGACTAGGCGAGCAGTACTTC	CASSVGTGLGEQYF
NA	few	TRBV19	TRBJ1-6	TGTGCCAGTAAATACGGCCCTAATTCACCCCTCCACTTT	CASKYGPNSPLHF
NA	NA	TRBV6-5	TRBJ2-3	TGTGCCAGCAGTTACTCCCAGGTGGGAGATACGCAGTATTTT	CASSYSQVGDTQYF
NA	NA	TRBV7-9	TRBJ2-2	TGTGCCAGCAGTGTCGGGTCCGCGAACACCGGGGAGCTGTTTTTT	CASSVGSANTGELFF
TRBD2	few	TRBV10-1	TRBJ2-7	TGCGCCAGCAGTGACCCAGGACTAGACGAGCAGTACTTC	CASSDPGLDEQYF
NA	NA	TRBV10-3	TRBJ1-2	TGTGCCATCAGTGCGTCACCTCTCGCTGAATCGGCCTATGGCTACACCTTC	CAISASPLAESAYGYTF
NA	NA	TRBV6-1	TRBJ2-5	TGTGCCAGCAGTGAGGTAGGGGGGCCCCAAGAGACCCAGTACTTC	CASSEVGGPQETQYF
NA	NA	TRBV27	TRBJ1-4	TGTGCCAGCAGCCCCCGGTTAGGGGACGAAAAACTGTTTTTT	CASSPRLGDEKLFF
NA	NA	TRBV9	TRBJ1-3	TGTGCCAGCAGCGTGAGTGACAGGTCCTCCGGAAACACCATATATTTT	CASSVSDRSSGNTIYF
TRBD1	NA	TRBV6-5	TRBJ2-1	TGTGCCAGCAGTTCCTTAACAGGGGCCCTCAATGAGCAGTTCTTC	CASSSLTGALNEQFF
NA	NA	TRBV5-1	TRBJ2-1	TGCGCCAGCAGCTTGACGGCGGGAAGGCCCAAAGTGGATGAGCAGTTCTTC	CASSLTAGRPKVDEQFF